This T cell receptor beta chain was captured by sequencing in a study of blood T cell repertoires in COVID-19. Seattle's cohort entered during active infection and was followed longitudinally. The CDR3 is made up of 15 amino acids. Germline assignment: CDR1 SGHNT and CDR2 YYREEE (reference sequence). V shed 4 bases and J 3 bases; nucleotides not matched to a gene: 6. The authors' processing: The assay estimated nucleated cells by amplifying reference gene primers. The data were produced by immunoSEQ multiplex PCR, yet TCRdb's version contains in-frame clones alone and is incomplete. V, J and clone size derive from that table, while D and trimming were established from the DNA sequence. Of 350,000 to 400,000 clones listed, about 89% are singletons.

The sample was peripheral blood. The sequence was obtained from a woman in her twenties or thirties with COVID-19, enrolled during active disease. The V gene is TRBV5-4, the J gene TRBJ2-3, with TRBD1 identical over 9 bases. CDR3 sequence (DNA): TGTGCCAGCAGCCCCGGGACAGGGTTAACAGATACGCAGTATTTT. As protein: CASSPGTGLTDTQYF.